Presented here are 26 T cell receptor beta chains from one specimen sequenced in a study of blood T cell repertoires in COVID-19. Sequenced by immunoSEQ multiplex PCR; TCRdb stores in-frame clones only, minus some. The sample records roughly 65,000 clones, 60% to 85% being singletons. Sequences were obtained from peripheral blood. These receptors originate from a human donor in a cohort sampled during active COVID-19.

This clone was seen a single time. The J gene is TRBJ2-3, the V gene TRBV5-1; D is perhaps TRBD2 (8 bases). Germline V gene sequence: CDR1 SGHRS, CDR2 YFSETQ. This CDR3 has 15 residues. Trimming cost V 4 bases and J 6 bases, with 18 bases left between them. CDR3 region: CASSREGDSLDTQYF. The CDR3 region has the DNA TGCGCCAGCAGCCGGGAGGGGGACAGTTTGGATACGCAGTATTTT.

The chain is built from TRBV6-5 and TRBJ2-5; 8 nucleotides align to TRBD2. This CDR3 region has 16 residues. CDR1 is MNHEY, CDR2 SVGAGI, per germline. Losses at the gene ends were 0 bases for V and 5 bases for J; bases not matched to a gene: 8. The chain's CDR3 is CASSYSSSGGRETQYF. CDR3 coding DNA: TGTGCCAGCAGTTACTCGAGCTCGGGGGGGCGCGAGACCCAGTACTTC.

This chain joins TRBV19 and TRBJ1-6; D uncertain. Trimming shortened V by 3 bases and J by 0 bases, and 6 bases separated the two germline ends. Germline V CDR1 and CDR2: LNHDA, SQIVND (reference sequence). This CDR3 is built from 15 residues. CDR3 sequence: CASSISSSYNSPLHF. The DNA for the CDR3 is TGTGCCAGTAGTATCTCGAGCTCCTATAATTCACCCCTCCACTTT.

J is TRBJ2-5 and V is TRBV24-1; the match to TRBD1 covers 7 bases. V gave up 4 bases and J gave up 6 bases; unmatched junction bases: 13. The CDR3 extends over 16 amino acids. Germline lookup yields CDR1 KGHDR and CDR2 SFDVKD. The CDR3 DNA reads TGTGCCACCAGTGACAATGGGATGGCAGGGGGTCAGACCCAGTACTTC. It translates to CATSDNGMAGGQTQYF.

The chain links TRBV28 to TRBJ2-5; tentatively, D is TRBD1 (6 bases). CDR1 and CDR2 (germline): MDHEN, SYDVKM. V was shortened by 6 bases and J by 5 bases, with 34 bases between the two germline ends. The CDR3 spans 20 residues. The CDR3 region is CASSPRSGANSAVLGETQYF. CDR3 in DNA: TGTGCCAGCAGCCCCAGGTCAGGGGCTAATTCTGCGGTCTTAGGGGAGACCCAGTACTTC.

V and J are TRBV28 and TRBJ2-1; no reliable D call. The germline V gene has CDR1 MDHEN and CDR2 SYDVKM. This CDR3 has 13 amino acids. With 3 bases removed from V and 5 bases from J, the gap between germline ends came to 8 bases. The CDR3 loop reads CASSFYADNEQFF. In nucleotides, the CDR3 is TGTGCCAGCAGTTTTTATGCGGACAATGAGCAGTTCTTC.

V is TRBV15 and J is TRBJ2-1; 7 positions match TRBD2. Germline CDR1 is LNHNV and CDR2 is YYDKDF (reference sequence). The V gene end was trimmed by 4 bases and the J gene end by 6 bases; junction bases not matched to a gene: 9. This CDR3 comprises 15 residues. CDR3 bases: TGTGCCACCAGCAAAGAAGCGGGGTGGCCCAATGAGCAGTTCTTC. This codes for CATSKEAGWPNEQFF.

The rearrangement uses TRBV19 and TRBJ2-7; D is perhaps TRBD2 (6 bases). This CDR3 has 16 residues. The V gene's germline CDR1 is LNHDA and CDR2 SQIVND (reference sequence). Trimming removed 5 bases from V and 5 bases from J, with 22 bases in between. This CDR3 reads CASSSPGLARGNEQYF. CDR3 in DNA: TGTGCCAGTAGTTCCCCCGGGCTAGCGAGAGGGAACGAGCAGTACTTC.

The chain uses TRBV9 and TRBJ2-4; 8 positions match TRBD2. The CDR3 loop spans 16 amino acids. The V and J ends lost 4 bases and 2 bases, in that order; junction bases with no gene match: 8. CDR1 and CDR2 from the germline V gene are SGDLS and YYNGEE. CDR3 sequence reads: CASSPSGSGTKNIQYF. CDR3 coding DNA: TGTGCCAGCAGCCCGAGCGGGAGTGGTACCAAAAACATTCAGTACTTC.

The chain joins TRBV20-1 to TRBJ2-5; 9 bases match TRBD1. The junction had 10 bases not matched to a gene; V was cut back by 3 bases and J by 5 bases. CDR3 length equals 15 residues. CDR1 is DFQATT, CDR2 SNEGSKA, per germline (reference sequence). The CDR3 protein is CSASGGDRVDETQYF. Written as DNA, the CDR3 is TGCAGTGCTAGTGGGGGGGACAGGGTGGACGAGACCCAGTACTTC.

Many counts were recorded for this clone. The chain recombines TRBV5-1 with TRBJ2-2; tentatively, D is TRBD1 (7 bases). The length of the CDR3 is 14 residues. Trimming took 2 bases from V and 5 from J, leaving 10 bases between them. Germline loops: CDR1 SGHRS, CDR2 YFSETQ. In nucleotides, the CDR3 is TGCGCCAGCAGCTTACAGGGGACTACCGGGGAGCTGTTTTTT. Amino acid sequence: CASSLQGTTGELFF.

V usage is TRBV20-1 and J usage is TRBJ1-2; no clear D. Deletions cut 3 bases from V and 8 bases from J, with 16 bases between. This CDR3 contains 13 residues. Germline V gene lookup returns CDR1 DFQATT and CDR2 SNEGSKA (reference sequence). CDR3 residues: CSASQSERGGYTF. Here the CDR3 DNA reads TGCAGTGCTAGTCAGTCCGAGCGAGGGGGCTACACCTTC.

The chain employs TRBV3-1 (or the pseudogene TRBV3-2) and TRBJ2-7; D unresolved. Germline assignment: CDR1 LGHDT and CDR2 YNNKEL (reference sequence). The V and J ends lost 4 bases and 8 bases respectively, with 15 bases between them. The CDR3 length is 13 residues. The CDR3 here is CASSRRGPPKQYF. The CDR3 DNA follows: TGTGCCAGCAGCCGTCGTGGGCCCCCAAAGCAGTACTTC.

The J gene is TRBJ1-1, the V gene TRBV5-1; 7 bases are a match to TRBD1. Germline CDR1 and CDR2: SGHRS and YFSETQ. The CDR3 spans 15 residues. After removal of 4 bases from V and 3 bases from J, the junction contained 9 bases not matched to a gene. The CDR3 protein is CASSQTTGKDTEAFF. For the CDR3, the DNA is TGCGCCAGCAGCCAAACGACAGGGAAGGACACTGAAGCTTTCTTT.

This rearrangement joins TRBV7-2 to TRBJ2-7, with 11 positions matching TRBD1. The CDR3 extends over 15 amino acids. Looked up from germline, CDR1 is SGHTA and CDR2 is FQGNSA. V was clipped by 1 base and J by 3 bases; unmatched bases: 2. CDR3 in amino acids: CASSLEGQGVYEQYF. As DNA, the CDR3 is TGTGCCAGCAGCTTAGAGGGACAGGGGGTCTACGAGCAGTACTTC.

The chain couples TRBV3-1 (or the pseudogene TRBV3-2) to TRBJ2-1; 9 nucleotides line up with TRBD2. Trimming at V came to 3 bases and at J to 6 bases, leaving 3 bases not matched to a gene. The CDR3 is made up of 14 amino acids. Germline CDR1 and CDR2: LGHDT and YNNKEL (reference sequence). The CDR3 DNA sequence: TGTGCCAGCAGCCAGGGACTAGCCGTCAATGAGCAGTTCTTC. Protein product: CASSQGLAVNEQFF.

This chain uses TRBV2 with TRBJ2-5; 9 bases are shared with TRBD1. This CDR3 comprises 13 residues. The germline V gene has CDR1 SNHLY and CDR2 FYNNEI. Unmatched junction bases numbered 3, after V lost 5 bases and J lost 5 bases. The CDR3 protein is CASSYRGLETQYF. The CDR3 DNA sequence: TGTGCCAGCAGTTACAGGGGGCTCGAGACCCAGTACTTC.

This chain connects TRBV7-2 to TRBJ2-7, with 7 bases fitting TRBD2. This CDR3 is 14 amino acids long. The V and J ends lost 1 base and 1 base, in that order; junction bases with no gene match: 1. Germline CDR1 reads SGHTA; CDR2 reads FQGNSA. CDR3 amino acids: CASSLDGGSYEQYF. The CDR3 region has the DNA TGTGCCAGCAGCTTAGACGGGGGGTCCTACGAGCAGTACTTC.

This chain connects TRBV5-1 to TRBJ1-1, with TRBD1 matching 7 bases. The CDR3 is 15 amino acids. CDR1 SGHRS and CDR2 YFSETQ come from the germline V gene. The trim removed 0 bases at V and 1 base at J, leaving 3 bases unmatched. The CDR3 nucleotides are TGCGCCAGCAGCTTGGCCGACAGGGAGAACACTGAAGCTTTCTTT. This sequence encodes CASSLADRENTEAFF.

This clone was counted only a few times. The chain recombines TRBV7-9 with TRBJ1-4; the match to TRBD1 covers 8 bases. The CDR3 runs 15 residues. V lost 5 bases and J lost 1; bases outside the gene matches: 3. In germline, CDR1 is SEHNR, CDR2 FQNEAQ (reference sequence). CDR3 in amino acids: CASSPGGITNEKLFF. CDR3 DNA sequence: TGTGCCAGCAGCCCAGGGGGCATAACTAATGAAAAACTGTTTTTT.

The chain has TRBV7-8 and TRBJ2-2; 8 bases are shared with TRBD2. The germline V gene encodes CDR1 SGHVS and CDR2 FQNEAQ. CDR3 length: 15 amino acids. V lost 8 bases, J lost 2 bases, and 7 bases stayed unmatched. In nucleotides, the CDR3 is TGTGCCAGCTGGTCCAGGACTAGCAACACCGGGGAGCTGTTTTTT. It encodes CASWSRTSNTGELFF.

The chain links TRBV4-3 to TRBJ1-6; 8 positions agree with TRBD1. J lost 14 bases, V lost 3 bases, and 12 bases had no gene match. CDR3 length: 15 amino acids. Germline assignment: CDR1 LGHNA and CDR2 YSLEER. The CDR3 DNA is TGCGCCAGCAGCCAGGAGGTCAGGGGGCATATATCCCTCCACTTT. Translated, it gives CASSQEVRGHISLHF.

The chain employs TRBV5-1 and TRBJ1-4, with D perhaps TRBD1 (5 bases). The germline gives CDR1 SGHRS, CDR2 YFSETQ. V lost 0 bases and J 0 bases, leaving 9 bases between the germline ends. The CDR3 runs 16 residues. This CDR3 is CASSLAGTSTNEKLFF. The CDR3 bases are TGCGCCAGCAGCTTGGCCGGGACTTCAACTAATGAAAAACTGTTTTTT.

The chain has TRBV4-3 and TRBJ1-2, with D possibly TRBD1 on 5 matching bases. Trimming stripped 0 bases from V and 4 bases from J, with 15 bases between. The CDR3 runs to 16 residues. Looked up from germline, CDR1 is LGHNA and CDR2 is YSLEER. The CDR3 here is CASSQDLADSLYGYTF. CDR3 DNA sequence: TGCGCCAGCAGCCAAGATCTGGCCGACAGCCTCTATGGCTACACCTTC.

As to this clone: Other DNA sequences of this sample code for an identical CDR3. The chain uses TRBV5-1 and TRBJ1-1, with unresolved D. In germline, CDR1 is SGHRS, CDR2 YFSETQ. The CDR3 length is 13 residues. Between the trimmed V and J ends, which lost 2 bases and 5 bases, there was a span of 10 bases. The CDR3 loop is CASSLRGGTEAFF. The CDR3 nucleotides are TGCGCCAGCAGCTTACGAGGCGGAACTGAAGCTTTCTTT.

This sequence joins TRBV14 and TRBJ2-7; 8 nucleotides line up with TRBD2. CDR3 length: 13 residues. V gave up 4 bases and J gave up 3 bases; unmatched junction bases: 2. The germline V gene encodes CDR1 SGHDN and CDR2 FVKESK. CDR3 coding DNA: TGTGCCAGCAGCCCTAGCGGGCTCTACGAGCAGTACTTC. Translating gives CASSPSGLYEQYF. The whole variable domain, remainder taken from reference TRBV14 and TRBJ2-7, is EAGVTQFPSHSVIEKGQTVTLRCDPISGHDNLYWYRRVMGKEIKFLLHFVKESKQDESGMPNNRFLAERTGGTYSTLKVQPAELEDSGVYFCASSPSGLYEQYFGPGTRLTVT.